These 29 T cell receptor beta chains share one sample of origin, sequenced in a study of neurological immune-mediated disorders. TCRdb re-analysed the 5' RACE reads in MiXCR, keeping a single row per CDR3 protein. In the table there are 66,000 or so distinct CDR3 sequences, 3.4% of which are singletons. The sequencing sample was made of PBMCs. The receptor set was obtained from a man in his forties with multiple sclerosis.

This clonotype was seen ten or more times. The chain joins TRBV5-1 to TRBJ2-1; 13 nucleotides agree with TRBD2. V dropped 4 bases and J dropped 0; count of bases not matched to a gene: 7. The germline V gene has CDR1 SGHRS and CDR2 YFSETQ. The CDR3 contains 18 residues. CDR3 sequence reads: CASSGRTSGGPSYNEQFF. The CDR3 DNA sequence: TGCGCCAGCAGCGGACGGACTAGCGGGGGCCCCTCCTACAATGAGCAGTTCTTC.

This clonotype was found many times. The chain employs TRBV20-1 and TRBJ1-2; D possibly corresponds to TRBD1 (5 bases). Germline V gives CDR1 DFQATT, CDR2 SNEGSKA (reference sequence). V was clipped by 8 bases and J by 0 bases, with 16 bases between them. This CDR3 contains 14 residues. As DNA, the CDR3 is TGCAGTCGGGTTAGGGGTTCTCCTAACTATGGCTACACCTTC. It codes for CSRVRGSPNYGYTF.

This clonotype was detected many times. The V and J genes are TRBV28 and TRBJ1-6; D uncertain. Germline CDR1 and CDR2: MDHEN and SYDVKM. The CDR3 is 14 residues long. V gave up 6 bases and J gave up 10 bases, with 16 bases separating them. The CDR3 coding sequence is TGTGCCAGCAGCCTCGAGGAGGGTGGGTCACCCCTCCACTTT. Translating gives CASSLEEGGSPLHF.

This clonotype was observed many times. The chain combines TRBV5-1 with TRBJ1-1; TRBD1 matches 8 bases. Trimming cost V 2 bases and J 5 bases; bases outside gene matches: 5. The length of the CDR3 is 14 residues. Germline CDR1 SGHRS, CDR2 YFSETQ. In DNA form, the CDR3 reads TGCGCCAGCAGCTTAGACAGGGGTGGGACTGAAGCTTTCTTT. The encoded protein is CASSLDRGGTEAFF.

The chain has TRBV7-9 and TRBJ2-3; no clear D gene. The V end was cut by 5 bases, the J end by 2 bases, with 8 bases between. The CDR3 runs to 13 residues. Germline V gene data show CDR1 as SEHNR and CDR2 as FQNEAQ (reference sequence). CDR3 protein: CASSLENTDTQYF. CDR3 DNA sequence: TGTGCCAGCAGCCTAGAGAACACAGATACGCAGTATTTT.

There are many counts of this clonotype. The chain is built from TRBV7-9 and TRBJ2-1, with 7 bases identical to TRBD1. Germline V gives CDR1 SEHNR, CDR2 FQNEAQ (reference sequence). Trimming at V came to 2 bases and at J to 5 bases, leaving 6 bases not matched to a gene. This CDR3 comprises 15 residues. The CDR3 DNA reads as TGTGCCAGCAGCTTAAGACAGGGTATTCACAATGAGCAGTTCTTC. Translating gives CASSLRQGIHNEQFF.

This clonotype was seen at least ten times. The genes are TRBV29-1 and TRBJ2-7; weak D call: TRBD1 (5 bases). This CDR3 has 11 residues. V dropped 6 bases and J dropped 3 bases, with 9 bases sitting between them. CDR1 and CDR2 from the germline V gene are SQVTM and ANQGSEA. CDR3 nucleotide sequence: TGCAGCGTCTTACAGGTCTACGAGCAGTACTTC. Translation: CSVLQVYEQYF.

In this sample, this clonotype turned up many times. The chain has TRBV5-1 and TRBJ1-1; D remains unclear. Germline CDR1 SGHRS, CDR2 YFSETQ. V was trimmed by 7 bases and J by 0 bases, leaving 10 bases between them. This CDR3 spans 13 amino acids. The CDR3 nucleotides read TGCGCCAGCGGCCGGGAGATGAACACTGAAGCTTTCTTT. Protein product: CASGREMNTEAFF.

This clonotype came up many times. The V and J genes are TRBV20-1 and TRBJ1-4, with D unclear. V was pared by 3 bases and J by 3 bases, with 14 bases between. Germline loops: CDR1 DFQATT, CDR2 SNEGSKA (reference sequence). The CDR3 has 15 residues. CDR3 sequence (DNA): TGCAGTGCTAGTGCTTCATGGGCAGCTAATGAAAAACTGTTTTTT. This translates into CSASASWAANEKLFF.

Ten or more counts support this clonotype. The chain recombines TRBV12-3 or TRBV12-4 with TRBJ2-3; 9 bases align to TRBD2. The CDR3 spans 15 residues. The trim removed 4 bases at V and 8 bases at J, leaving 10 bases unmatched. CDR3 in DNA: TGTGCCAGCAGTTGGCGTTCCGCGGGGGGGCGTACGCAGTATTTT. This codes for CASSWRSAGGRTQYF.

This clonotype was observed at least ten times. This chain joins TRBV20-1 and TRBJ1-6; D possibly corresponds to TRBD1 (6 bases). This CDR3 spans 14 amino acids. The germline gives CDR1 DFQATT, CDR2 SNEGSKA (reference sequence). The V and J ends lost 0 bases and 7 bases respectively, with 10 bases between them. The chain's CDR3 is CSARDSRGNSPLHF. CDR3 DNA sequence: TGCAGTGCTAGAGATTCCAGGGGAAATTCACCCCTCCACTTT.

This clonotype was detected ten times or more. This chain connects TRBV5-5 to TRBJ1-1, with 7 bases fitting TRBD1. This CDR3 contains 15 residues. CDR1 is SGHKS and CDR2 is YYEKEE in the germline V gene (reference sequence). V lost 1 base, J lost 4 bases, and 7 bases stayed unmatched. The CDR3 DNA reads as TGTGCCAGCAGCTTGAATTTTCAGGGGGGCACTGAAGCTTTCTTT. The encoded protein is CASSLNFQGGTEAFF.

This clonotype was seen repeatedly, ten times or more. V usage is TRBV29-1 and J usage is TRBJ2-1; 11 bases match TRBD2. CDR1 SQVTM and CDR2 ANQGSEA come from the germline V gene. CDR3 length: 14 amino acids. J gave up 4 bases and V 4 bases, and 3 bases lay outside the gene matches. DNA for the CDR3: TGCAGCGTTGGGACTAGCGGGTATTACAATGAGCAGTTCTTC. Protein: CSVGTSGYYNEQFF.

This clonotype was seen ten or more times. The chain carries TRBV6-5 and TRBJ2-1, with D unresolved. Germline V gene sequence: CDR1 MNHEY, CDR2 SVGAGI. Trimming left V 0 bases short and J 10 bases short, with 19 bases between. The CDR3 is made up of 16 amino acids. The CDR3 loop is CASSYSPGATPREQFF. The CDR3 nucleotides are TGTGCCAGCAGTTACTCGCCGGGTGCAACGCCGAGGGAGCAGTTCTTC.

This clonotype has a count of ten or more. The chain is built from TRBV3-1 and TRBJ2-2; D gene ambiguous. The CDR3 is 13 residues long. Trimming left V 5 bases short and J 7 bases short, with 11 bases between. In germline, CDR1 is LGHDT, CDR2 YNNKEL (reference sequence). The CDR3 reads CASSNPGHGELFF. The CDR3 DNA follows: TGTGCCAGCAGCAACCCCGGTCACGGGGAGCTGTTTTTT.

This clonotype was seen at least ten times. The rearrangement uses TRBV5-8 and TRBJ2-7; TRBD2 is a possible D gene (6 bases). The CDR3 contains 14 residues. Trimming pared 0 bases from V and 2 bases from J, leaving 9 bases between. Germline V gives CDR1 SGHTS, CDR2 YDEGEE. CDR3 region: CASSLAGGPYEQYF. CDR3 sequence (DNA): TGTGCCAGCAGCTTGGCCGGGGGACCCTACGAGCAGTACTTC.

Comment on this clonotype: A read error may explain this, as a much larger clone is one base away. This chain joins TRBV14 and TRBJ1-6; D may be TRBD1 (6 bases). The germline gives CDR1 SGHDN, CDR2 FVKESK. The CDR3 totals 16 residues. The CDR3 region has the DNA TGTGCCAGCAGCCAAGATCTTGGACAGTATAATTCACACCTCCACTTT. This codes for CASSQDLGQYNSHLHF. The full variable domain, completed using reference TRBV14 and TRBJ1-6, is EAGVTQFPSHSVIEKGQTVTLRCDPISGHDNLYWYRRVMGKEIKFLLHFVKESKQDESGMPNNRFLAERTGGTYSTLKVQPAELEDSGVYFCASSQDLGQYNSHLHFGNGTRLTVT.

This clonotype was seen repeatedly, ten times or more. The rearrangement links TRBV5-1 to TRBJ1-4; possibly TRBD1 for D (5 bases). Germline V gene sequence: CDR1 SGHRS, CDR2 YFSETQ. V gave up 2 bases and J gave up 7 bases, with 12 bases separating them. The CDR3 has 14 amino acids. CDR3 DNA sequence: TGCGCCAGCAGCTTACTTGGGACTGGTGAAAAACTGTTTTTT. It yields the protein CASSLLGTGEKLFF.

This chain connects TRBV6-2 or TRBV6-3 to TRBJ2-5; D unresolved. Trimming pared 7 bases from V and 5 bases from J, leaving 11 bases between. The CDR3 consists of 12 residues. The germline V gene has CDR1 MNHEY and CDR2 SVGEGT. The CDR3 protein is CASNERAETQYF. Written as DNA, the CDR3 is TGTGCCAGCAACGAGAGAGCGGAGACCCAGTACTTC.

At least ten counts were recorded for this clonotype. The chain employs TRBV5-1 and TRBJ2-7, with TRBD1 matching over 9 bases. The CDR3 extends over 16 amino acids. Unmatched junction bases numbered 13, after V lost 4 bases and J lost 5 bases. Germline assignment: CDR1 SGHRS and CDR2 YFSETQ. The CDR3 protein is CASSSTSGQGFHEQYF. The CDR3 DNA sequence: TGCGCCAGCAGCAGCACGTCGGGACAGGGTTTCCACGAGCAGTACTTC. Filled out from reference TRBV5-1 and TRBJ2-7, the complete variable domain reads KAGVTQTPRYLIKTRGQQVTLSCSPISGHRSVSWYQQTPGQGLQFLFEYFSETQRNKGNFPGRFSGRQFSNSRSEMNVSTLELGDSALYLCASSSTSGQGFHEQYFGPGTRLTVT.

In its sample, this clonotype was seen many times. CDR3 bases: TGCGCCAGCAGCTCAGGGACTAGCGGGAAAGAGACCCAGTACTTC. Its protein product is CASSSGTSGKETQYF. This chain links TRBV5-1 with TRBJ2-5; the match to TRBD2 covers 13 bases. This CDR3 comprises 15 residues. Germline V gene sequence: CDR1 SGHRS, CDR2 YFSETQ. Trimming removed 3 bases from V and 3 bases from J; junction bases left unmatched: 2.

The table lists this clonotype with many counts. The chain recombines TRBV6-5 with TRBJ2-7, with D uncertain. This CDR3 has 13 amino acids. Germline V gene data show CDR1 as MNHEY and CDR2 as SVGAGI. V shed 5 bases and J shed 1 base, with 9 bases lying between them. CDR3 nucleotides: TGTGCCAGCAGTACCGGCCTATCCTACGAGCAGTACTTC. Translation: CASSTGLSYEQYF.

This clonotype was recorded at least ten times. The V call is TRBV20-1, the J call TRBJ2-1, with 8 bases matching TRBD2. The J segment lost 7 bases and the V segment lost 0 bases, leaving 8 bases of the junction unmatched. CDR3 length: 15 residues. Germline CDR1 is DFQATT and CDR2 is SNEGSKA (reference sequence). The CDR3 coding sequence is TGCAGTGCTAGAGATCGCAAGCGGGAGAGGAATGAGCAGTTCTTC. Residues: CSARDRKRERNEQFF.

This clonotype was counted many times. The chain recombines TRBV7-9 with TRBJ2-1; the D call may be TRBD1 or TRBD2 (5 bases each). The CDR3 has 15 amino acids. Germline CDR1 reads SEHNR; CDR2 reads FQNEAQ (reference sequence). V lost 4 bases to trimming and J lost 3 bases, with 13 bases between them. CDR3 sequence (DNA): TGTGCCAGCAGCTGGGGGTCGGGCGGCTACAATGAGCAGTTCTTC. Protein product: CASSWGSGGYNEQFF.

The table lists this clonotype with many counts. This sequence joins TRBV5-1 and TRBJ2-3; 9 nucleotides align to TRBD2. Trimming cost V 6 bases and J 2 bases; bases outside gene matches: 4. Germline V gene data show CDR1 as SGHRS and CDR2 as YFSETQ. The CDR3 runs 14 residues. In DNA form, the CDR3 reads TGCGCCAGCAATAGCGGGAGCCTCACAGATACGCAGTATTTT. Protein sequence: CASNSGSLTDTQYF. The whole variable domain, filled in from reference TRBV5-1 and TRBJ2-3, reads KAGVTQTPRYLIKTRGQQVTLSCSPISGHRSVSWYQQTPGQGLQFLFEYFSETQRNKGNFPGRFSGRQFSNSRSEMNVSTLELGDSALYLCASNSGSLTDTQYFGPGTRLTVL.

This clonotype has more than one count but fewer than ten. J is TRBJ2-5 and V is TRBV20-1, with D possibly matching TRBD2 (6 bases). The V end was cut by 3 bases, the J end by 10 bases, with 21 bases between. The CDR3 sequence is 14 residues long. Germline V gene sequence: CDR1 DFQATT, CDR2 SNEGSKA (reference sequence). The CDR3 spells CSARVGLKGVGQYF. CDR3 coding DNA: TGCAGTGCTAGGGTGGGACTTAAAGGGGTGGGCCAGTACTTC.

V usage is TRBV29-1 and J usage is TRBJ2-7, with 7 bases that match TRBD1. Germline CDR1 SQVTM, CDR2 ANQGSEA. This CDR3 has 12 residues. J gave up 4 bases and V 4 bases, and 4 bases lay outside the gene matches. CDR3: CSVGTGAYEQYF. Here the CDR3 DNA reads TGCAGCGTTGGCACAGGGGCTTACGAGCAGTACTTC.

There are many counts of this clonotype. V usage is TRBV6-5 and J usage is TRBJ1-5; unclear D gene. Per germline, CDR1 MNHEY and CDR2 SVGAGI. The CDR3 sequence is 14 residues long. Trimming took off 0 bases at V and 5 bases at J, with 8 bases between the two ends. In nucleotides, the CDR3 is TGTGCCAGCAGTTACTCGAACCGATATCAGCCCCAGCATTTT. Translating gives CASSYSNRYQPQHF.

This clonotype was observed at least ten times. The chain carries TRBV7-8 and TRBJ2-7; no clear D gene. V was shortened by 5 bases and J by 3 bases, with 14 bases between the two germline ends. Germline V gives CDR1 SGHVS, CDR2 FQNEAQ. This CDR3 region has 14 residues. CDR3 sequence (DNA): TGTGCCAGCAGCCGAGCCATTCCTGGCTACGAGCAGTACTTC. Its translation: CASSRAIPGYEQYF.